The sequence of this T cell receptor beta chain was determined in a study of technical replicates of blood from several donors. This CDR3 comprises 13 residues. In germline, CDR1 is SGHTA, CDR2 FQGTGA. J lost 8 bases, V lost 2 bases, and 5 bases had no gene match. Data came from immunoSEQ multiplex PCR; TCRdb stores just in-frame clones and leaves some out. The table lists roughly 52,000 clones, 90% to 95% of them singletons. Sample: PBMCs. The TCR comes from a human donor in good health. Some clones in this sample may be carry-over from other donors' samples. The V call is TRBV7-3, the J call TRBJ1-1; 7 bases align to TRBD1. The CDR3 loop is CASSLDRAGEAFF. The CDR3 DNA sequence: TGTGCCAGCAGCTTAGACAGGGCCGGGGAAGCTTTCTTT.